The clone carrying this T cell receptor (beta chain) came up a few times. The data belong to a study of blood T cell repertoires in COVID-19. Study-wide background: Samples taken during acute and convalescent COVID-19 were collected in the United States, Italy and Spain.

V shed 5 bases and J shed 0 bases, with 14 bases lying between them. The germline V gene encodes CDR1 MDHEN and CDR2 SYDVKM. The CDR3 is 16 amino acids. Data came from immunoSEQ multiplex PCR; TCRdb stores just in-frame clones and leaves some out. The repertoire holds a few hundred thousand clones, with roughly 85% as singletons. Sequencing used peripheral blood. The chain joins TRBV28 to TRBJ1-3, with a possible D match to TRBD1 (6 bases). The origin of this receptor is a young woman with acute or convalescent COVID-19. CDR3 loop: CASSTPQGHSGNTIYF. CDR3 DNA: TGTGCCAGCAGTACCCCACAGGGACACTCTGGAAACACCATATATTTT.